This TCR beta chain was observed in a study of shared clonotypes between healthy human individuals. Across the whole study: Those who served as donors were a couple of women and a few men between the ages of 18 and 49.

This CDR3 region has 14 residues. Germline V lookup: CDR1 MNHEY, CDR2 SMNVEV (reference sequence). V was shortened by 6 bases and J by 6 bases, with 17 bases between the two germline ends. A note on this clone: Its antigen is unidentified.

Method: immunoSEQ multiplex PCR; TCRdb's copy keeps in-frame clones and lacks some. The profile shows 800,000 to 950,000 clones, roughly 96% of them singletons. CD45RO-negative, CCR7-positively selected cells formed the naive CD8 fraction, excluding terminally differentiated effector memory CD45RA+ cells. General study points: On the whole, naive subsets had larger estimated richness than memory subsets had. Lower generation probabilities were found for non-shared clonotypes than for those shared by all four donors.

The clonotype originates from a man aged 25-45 years in good health. The specimen sequenced was naive CD8+ T cells sorted from blood. V gene TRBV27 combines with J gene TRBJ1-2; tentatively, D is TRBD1 (6 bases). The CDR3, as DNA: TGTGCCAGCAGCCAACAGGGCGCCTGGGATGGCTACACCTTC. This gives the protein CASSQQGAWDGYTF.